The 29 T cell receptor beta chains listed next were all sequenced from one sample in a study of T cells in Graves' hyperthyroidism and ophthalmopathy. The TCR beta CDR3 regions underwent amplification using RNA transcripts as the source. First-round RT-PCR targeting the TCR CDR3 was performed with the HTBI primer set. From the multiplex PCR reads, TCRdb called clonotypes with MiXCR, one entry per CDR3 protein. The table records 540,000 or so distinct CDR3 sequences, approximately 44% of them present only once. Sequencing was performed on peripheral blood or thyroid tissue (not recorded which). The receptors derive from an adult woman with Graves' disease, either hyperthyroidism or ophthalmopathy (not recorded which).

On this clonotype itself: A junction boundary mismatches the germline segment, possibly from a read error. The gene calls are TRBV10-3 and TRBJ1-1; 7 nucleotides align to TRBD1. This CDR3 is built from 13 residues. Germline V gene data show CDR1 as ENHRY and CDR2 as SYGVKD. The CDR3 region has the DNA TGTGCCGTCAGGGGGGGGATGAACACTGAAGCTTTCTTT. Protein: CAVRGGMNTEAFF.

There are many counts of this clonotype. The chain couples TRBV20-1 to TRBJ1-1; perhaps TRBD1 as D (6 bases). The CDR3 length is 15 residues. V lost 6 bases, J lost 0 bases, and 17 bases lay in between. CDR1 DFQATT and CDR2 SNEGSKA come from the germline V gene (reference sequence). For the CDR3, the DNA is TGCAGTGCGTTACTCCCGGGACACTTGAACACTGAAGCTTTCTTT. Amino acid sequence: CSALLPGHLNTEAFF.

V usage is TRBV9 and J usage is TRBJ2-2, with a weak D call TRBD1 (6 bases). With 4 bases removed from V and 7 bases from J, the gap between germline ends came to 11 bases. The CDR3 is made up of 13 amino acids. Germline V lookup: CDR1 SGDLS, CDR2 YYNGEE. CDR3 sequence: CASSPTGIGELFF. In nucleotides, the CDR3 is TGTGCCAGCAGCCCCACAGGGATCGGGGAGCTGTTTTTT.

The gene calls are TRBV29-1 and TRBJ1-2, with D uncertain. The CDR3 spans 12 residues. V lost 7 bases to trimming and J lost 2 bases, with 11 bases between them. CDR1 and CDR2 (germline): SQVTM, ANQGSEA. The CDR3 sequence: CSADRENYGYTF. CDR3 coding DNA: TGCAGCGCCGACCGGGAGAACTATGGCTACACCTTC.

The chain carries TRBV20-1 and TRBJ2-5; D unclear. This CDR3 is built from 15 residues. Germline-derived CDR1 and CDR2 are DFQATT and SNEGSKA (reference sequence). Trimming cost V 1 base and J 1 base, with 13 bases left between them. CDR3 DNA sequence: TGCAGTGCTAGAGTCATCAGGAGCTCCCAAGAGACCCAGTACTTC. It specifies CSARVIRSSQETQYF.

The rearrangement links TRBV7-9 to TRBJ1-1, with 10 bases identical to TRBD1. Germline lookup yields CDR1 SEHNR and CDR2 FQNEAQ (reference sequence). The CDR3 has 14 residues. V lost 7 bases, J lost 4 bases, and 6 bases stayed unmatched. For the CDR3, the DNA is TGTGCCAGCAACGGGGGACAGGGGTCCACTGAAGCTTTCTTT. This gives the protein CASNGGQGSTEAFF.

This clonotype was observed at least ten times. The V gene is TRBV19, the J gene TRBJ2-7; 7 positions agree with TRBD1. V gave up 6 bases and J gave up 0 bases; unmatched junction bases: 2. This CDR3 comprises 13 residues. Germline V gives CDR1 LNHDA, CDR2 SQIVND (reference sequence). CDR3 sequence reads: CASRTGASYEQYF. For the CDR3, the DNA is TGTGCCAGTAGAACAGGGGCCTCCTACGAGCAGTACTTC.

This clonotype was found many times. The rearrangement uses TRBV4-1 and TRBJ1-5, with D perhaps TRBD1 (5 bases). The V gene lost 6 bases and the J gene lost 4 bases, with 19 bases spanning the gap. The CDR3 consists of 16 residues. Germline loops: CDR1 MGHRA, CDR2 YSYEKL. This CDR3 reads CASRQSPGLLNQPQHF. The CDR3 bases are TGCGCCAGCAGGCAATCGCCGGGGCTCTTAAATCAGCCCCAGCATTTT.

The chain recombines TRBV7-3 with TRBJ2-7; tentative D call: TRBD2 (5 bases). This CDR3 spans 13 amino acids. V lost 5 bases, J lost 5 bases, and 13 bases lay in between. Germline loops: CDR1 SGHTA, CDR2 FQGTGA. DNA of the CDR3: TGTGCCAGCAGCCTACTTGGGAGCCACGAGCAGTACTTC. This translates into CASSLLGSHEQYF.

This clonotype was seen many times. CDR3 DNA sequence: TGTGCCACCGCACCGGCGGGTGTCGAGGAGACCCAGTACTTC. Translated, it gives CATAPAGVEETQYF. This sequence joins TRBV5-6 and TRBJ2-5; perhaps TRBD2 as D (5 bases). This CDR3 has 14 amino acids. Trimming left V 9 bases short and J 5 bases short, with 20 bases between. Germline CDR1 and CDR2: SGHDT and YYEEEE.

J is TRBJ1-2 and V is TRBV10-2; D remains ambiguous. The CDR3 runs 13 residues. CDR1 and CDR2 (germline): WSHSY, SAAADI. V dropped 2 bases and J dropped 1 base, with 5 bases sitting between them. CDR3 protein: CASSEDGNYGYTF. CDR3 bases: TGCGCCAGCAGTGAGGACGGTAACTATGGCTACACCTTC.

This chain links TRBV20-1 with TRBJ2-6; tentatively, D is TRBD1 (6 bases). The CDR3 contains 15 residues. V was pared by 3 bases and J by 2 bases, with 11 bases between. The germline V gene has CDR1 DFQATT and CDR2 SNEGSKA (reference sequence). The chain's CDR3 is CSASSAGAGANVLTF. The DNA of the CDR3 is TGCAGTGCTAGTAGCGCAGGGGCTGGGGCCAACGTCCTGACTTTC.

This clonotype was counted at least ten times. V gene TRBV20-1 combines with J gene TRBJ1-6; D is undetermined. The CDR3 is 14 residues long. Germline V gene lookup returns CDR1 DFQATT and CDR2 SNEGSKA (reference sequence). The V end was cut by 6 bases, the J end by 10 bases, with 19 bases between. CDR3 loop: CSARLVGLGSPLHF. CDR3 DNA: TGCAGTGCGCGACTCGTTGGCCTGGGATCACCCCTCCACTTT.

The V and J genes are TRBV28 and TRBJ1-3; no definite D call. Trimming shortened V by 6 bases and J by 0 bases, and 15 bases separated the two germline ends. Germline CDR1 is MDHEN and CDR2 is SYDVKM. This CDR3 is built from 16 residues. The DNA for the CDR3 is TGTGCCAGCAGCCCCAGGACGGTGGTCTCTGGAAACACCATATATTTT. Its protein is CASSPRTVVSGNTIYF.

This clonotype showed up many times. This chain uses TRBV29-1 with TRBJ1-1, with 10 bases that match TRBD1. Germline CDR1 reads SQVTM; CDR2 reads ANQGSEA. Trimming removed 4 bases from V and 4 bases from J; junction bases left unmatched: 12. The CDR3 is 16 amino acids. CDR3 in DNA: TGCAGCGTTGGGCTGTCGACAGGGGGCTACAGCACTGAAGCTTTCTTT. This sequence encodes CSVGLSTGGYSTEAFF.

Comments on this clonotype: Germline and junction disagree at one end, which may indicate a read error. DNA of the CDR3: TGTGCCAGCAGCCTGGACTCCACCAGGGAGCTGTTTTTT. Residues: CASSLDSTRELFF. J is TRBJ2-2 and V is TRBV7-2, with a tentative D call TRBD2 (5 bases). The CDR3 consists of 13 residues. Germline CDR1 is SGHTA and CDR2 is FQGNSA.

The chain links TRBV10-3 to TRBJ2-7; maybe TRBD1 (6 bases). Germline values: CDR1 ENHRY, CDR2 SYGVKD. There are 11 residues in the CDR3. CDR3 protein: CASPGTMEQYF. DNA of the CDR3: TGTGCTTCCCCGGGGACAATGGAGCAGTACTTC.

The CDR3 spells CASSLTGAGVSSYEQYF. The CDR3 nucleotides read TGTGCCAGCAGCTTAACGGGGGCGGGAGTTAGCTCCTACGAGCAGTACTTC. This sequence joins TRBV7-3 and TRBJ2-7; D is perhaps TRBD2 (7 bases). Trimming removed 0 bases from V and 0 bases from J, with 15 bases in between. This CDR3 comprises 17 residues. Germline values: CDR1 SGHTA, CDR2 FQGTGA.

This clonotype was detected many times. The chain joins TRBV2 to TRBJ1-5, with 9 bases aligning to TRBD1. The CDR3 spans 15 residues. Germline V gene data show CDR1 as SNHLY and CDR2 as FYNNEI. Trimming at V came to 8 bases and at J to 0 bases, leaving 5 bases not matched to a gene. The CDR3 DNA reads TGTGCCAGCGCACGGGACAGGGATAGCAATCAGCCCCAGCATTTT. As protein: CASARDRDSNQPQHF.

This chain joins TRBV7-9 and TRBJ1-1; 9 bases are shared with TRBD1. The ends lost 5 bases at V and 6 bases at J; junction bases unmatched: 7. This CDR3 is 14 amino acids long. Germline CDR1 is SEHNR and CDR2 is FQNEAQ (reference sequence). For the CDR3, the DNA is TGTGCCAGCAGCCCAAGACAGGGGGACGCTGAAGCTTTCTTT. As protein: CASSPRQGDAEAFF. Full variable domain (missing parts from reference TRBV7-9 and TRBJ1-1): DTGVSQNPRHKITKRGQNVTFRCDPISEHNRLYWYRQTLGQGPEFLTYFQNEAQLEKSRLLSDRFSAERPKGSFSTLEIQRTEQGDSAMYLCASSPRQGDAEAFFGQGTRLTVV.

Concerning this clonotype: Germline and junction disagree at one end, which may indicate a read error. V usage is TRBV10-3 and J usage is TRBJ2-7, with no clear D. CDR3 length: 12 amino acids. The germline V gene encodes CDR1 ENHRY and CDR2 SYGVKD. The CDR3 DNA reads TGTGCCAGCAGTTCGGGTGGGAACGAGCAGTACTTC. This gives the protein CASSSGGNEQYF.

With regard to this clonotype: A much more abundant neighbour one base away suggests this may be a read error. J is TRBJ1-6 and V is TRBV6-1; no firm D call. From germline, CDR1 is MNHNS and CDR2 SASEGT. This CDR3 is 13 amino acids long. V gave up 3 bases and J gave up 6 bases, with 6 bases separating them. CDR3 nucleotide sequence: TGTGCCAGCAGTGACGTCGGTAATTCACCCCTCCACTTT. It specifies CASSDVGNSPLHF.

This clonotype has a count of ten or more. CDR3 amino acids: CASRQVGLEKLFF. The CDR3, as DNA: TGTGCCAGCAGGCAGGTGGGACTTGAAAAACTGTTTTTT. This chain joins TRBV28 and TRBJ1-4; D may be TRBD1 (5 bases). V lost 6 bases and J 7 bases, leaving 12 bases between the germline ends. CDR1 and CDR2 from the germline V gene are MDHEN and SYDVKM. The CDR3 is made up of 13 amino acids.

The chain joins TRBV12-3 or TRBV12-4 to TRBJ1-2, with 8 bases matching TRBD1. The CDR3 consists of 17 residues. V was clipped by 6 bases and J by 8 bases; unmatched bases: 20. The CDR3: CASRLDRGLKGRNGYTF. The CDR3 DNA is TGTGCCAGCAGGCTCGACAGGGGCCTAAAGGGTCGAAACGGCTACACCTTC.

CDR3 protein: CASSLSGRNVKYQHF. The CDR3 DNA reads as TGCGCCAGCAGCTTGTCAGGACGGAATGTTAAGTATCAGCATTTT. The chain couples TRBV5-1 to TRBJ1-5; no clear D. Trimming removed 1 base at V and 13 bases at J, with 21 bases between. CDR3 length equals 15 residues. Germline CDR1 and CDR2: SGHRS and YFSETQ.

With regard to this clonotype: A much larger clone differs by one base, so this may be a read error. The chain joins TRBV9 to TRBJ1-1, with D maybe TRBD1 (5 bases). Trimming removed 4 bases from V and 6 bases from J, with 19 bases in between. The V gene's germline CDR1 is SGDLS and CDR2 YYNGEE. The CDR3 loop spans 15 amino acids. DNA of the CDR3: TGTGCCAGCAGCCAAGACTCGACCTGGGGCGCTGAAGCTTTCTTT. The encoded protein is CASSQDSTWGAEAFF. Full variable domain (remainder filled in from reference TRBV9 and TRBJ1-1): DSGVTQTPKHLITATGQRVTLRCSPRSGDLSVYWYQQSLDQGLQFLIQYYNGEERAKGNILERFSAQQFPDLHSELNLSSLELGDSALYFCASSQDSTWGAEAFFGQGTRLTVV.

In this sample, this clonotype turned up once. V and J are TRBV25-1 and TRBJ1-1, with D possibly TRBD1 on 5 matching bases. The germline V gene has CDR1 MGHDK and CDR2 SYGVNS. V was trimmed by 8 bases and J by 0 bases, leaving 10 bases between them. The CDR3 has 13 amino acids. The CDR3 loop reads CASVTGMNTEAFF. As DNA, the CDR3 is TGTGCCAGCGTTACAGGAATGAACACTGAAGCTTTCTTT.

Note on this clonotype: An end of the junction does not agree with germline; a read error may underlie this. The chain carries TRBV5-6 and TRBJ2-7; the D gene is possibly TRBD1 (6 bases). Germline CDR1 is SGHDT and CDR2 is YYEEEE. The CDR3 runs to 16 residues. This CDR3 is CASSSESGQIVYEHYF. As DNA, the CDR3 is TGTGCCAGCAGCTCGGAATCAGGACAGATTGTCTACGAGCACTACTTC.

Comments on this clonotype: Germline is not matched at one junction end, which may reflect a read error. V usage is TRBV6-1 and J usage is TRBJ2-5; unclear D gene. From germline, CDR1 is MNHNS and CDR2 SASEGT. CDR3 length: 16 amino acids. CDR3 nucleotide sequence: TGCGCCAGCAGTGATGGGTCCGGTAGTTTTGTGGAGACCCAGTACTTC. Encoded protein: CASSDGSGSFVETQYF.